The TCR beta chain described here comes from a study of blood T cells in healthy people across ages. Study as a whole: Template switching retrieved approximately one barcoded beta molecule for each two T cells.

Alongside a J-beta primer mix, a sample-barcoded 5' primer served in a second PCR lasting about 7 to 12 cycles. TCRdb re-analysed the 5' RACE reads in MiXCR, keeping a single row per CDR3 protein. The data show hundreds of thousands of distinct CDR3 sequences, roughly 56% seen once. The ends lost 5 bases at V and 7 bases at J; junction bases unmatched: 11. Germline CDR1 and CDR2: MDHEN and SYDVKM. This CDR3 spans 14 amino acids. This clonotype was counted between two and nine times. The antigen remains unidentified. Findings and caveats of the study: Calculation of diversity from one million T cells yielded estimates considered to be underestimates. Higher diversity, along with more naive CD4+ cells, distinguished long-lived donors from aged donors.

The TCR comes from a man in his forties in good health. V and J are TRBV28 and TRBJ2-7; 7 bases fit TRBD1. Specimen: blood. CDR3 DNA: TGTGCCAGCAGTCTCGGGACAGTTTATAGGGAGCAGTACTTC. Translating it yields CASSLGTVYREQYF.